The rows below give T cell receptor beta chains drawn from one sample of a study of radiation and T cells in renal cell carcinoma. Here immunoSEQ multiplex PCR was the method, and the copy in TCRdb shows in-frame clones only, minus some. Of 150,000 or so clones listed, about 85% are singletons. The specimen was blood, collected from a patient whose treatment included radiotherapy and nephrectomy. Source of these receptors: a woman aged 70 to 79 with renal cell carcinoma. Each CDR3 is given with its conserved first and last residue. The order of the fields is J gene, clone size, V gene, D gene, CDR3 DNA, CDR3 protein. A D gene is named only where the DNA matches it firmly. Size tells how often a clone was seen (once, few, many) or the class of an expanded clone, and some rows leave it out.

j_gene: TRBJ2-1
abundance: few
v_gene: TRBV19
d_gene: -
CDR3nt: TGTGCCAGTAGTGAAATAGGGAGGAATGAGCAGTTCTTC
CDR3aa: CASSEIGRNEQFF

j_gene: TRBJ2-4
abundance: few
v_gene: TRBV5-1
d_gene: -
CDR3nt: TGCGCCAGCAGCTCCGGGACCTGGCGAGACATTCAGTACTTC
CDR3aa: CASSSGTWRDIQYF

j_gene: TRBJ1-2
abundance: -
v_gene: TRBV27
d_gene: TRBD1
CDR3nt: TGTGCCAGCAGTTTTACCGGGACAGGGGACTATGGCTACACCTTC
CDR3aa: CASSFTGTGDYGYTF

j_gene: TRBJ1-1
abundance: once
v_gene: TRBV5-1
d_gene: -
CDR3nt: TGCGCCAGCAGCTTGGTCCTTTTGACGAACACTGAAGCTTTCTTT
CDR3aa: CASSLVLLTNTEAFF

j_gene: TRBJ2-7
abundance: -
v_gene: TRBV28
d_gene: TRBD1
CDR3nt: TGTGCCAGCAGTTTATCGGACAGGGGTGGAGAGCAGTACTTC
CDR3aa: CASSLSDRGGEQYF

j_gene: TRBJ1-5
abundance: few
v_gene: TRBV28
d_gene: TRBD1
CDR3nt: TGTGCCAGCAGTCTCCCAAGGACAGGTAGCAATCAGCCCCAGCATTTT
CDR3aa: CASSLPRTGSNQPQHF

j_gene: TRBJ1-5
abundance: -
v_gene: TRBV19
d_gene: -
CDR3nt: TGTGCCAGTACATGGCAGGGCAGCAATCAGCCCCAGCATTTT
CDR3aa: CASTWQGSNQPQHF

j_gene: TRBJ1-6
abundance: -
v_gene: TRBV7-2
d_gene: -
CDR3nt: TGTGCCAGCAGCTTAGAAGGTTCACCCCTCCACTTT
CDR3aa: CASSLEGSPLHF

j_gene: TRBJ1-5
abundance: -
v_gene: TRBV21-1
d_gene: -
CDR3nt: TGTGCCAGTAACAAGGTAACACAGTCTCGGCAGCCCCAGCATTTT
CDR3aa: CASNKVTQSRQPQHF

j_gene: TRBJ1-6
abundance: -
v_gene: TRBV2
d_gene: -
CDR3nt: TGTGCCAGCAGTGGACAGGAACCACCCCTCCACTTT
CDR3aa: CASSGQEPPLHF

j_gene: TRBJ1-3
abundance: -
v_gene: TRBV27
d_gene: -
CDR3nt: TGTGCCAGCAGTTTATCGTTCGGAGGGCACTCTGGAAACACCATATATTTT
CDR3aa: CASSLSFGGHSGNTIYF

j_gene: TRBJ1-1
abundance: -
v_gene: TRBV19
d_gene: -
CDR3nt: TGTGCCAGTAGTATCTCAGGTGGAGGCACTGAAGCTTTCTTT
CDR3aa: CASSISGGGTEAFF

j_gene: TRBJ1-6
abundance: -
v_gene: TRBV6-1
d_gene: -
CDR3nt: TGTGCCAGCAGTGGGGATTCCTATAATTCACCCCTCCACTTT
CDR3aa: CASSGDSYNSPLHF

j_gene: TRBJ1-4
abundance: -
v_gene: TRBV28
d_gene: -
CDR3nt: TGTGCCAGCAGTCTGGCCCAGGGACTTTTAGGATGGGGTGAAAAACTGTTTTTT
CDR3aa: CASSLAQGLLGWGEKLFF

j_gene: TRBJ2-3
abundance: -
v_gene: TRBV9
d_gene: -
CDR3nt: TGTGCCAGCAGCGTCTCCTGGCAGACGACAGATACGCAGTATTTT
CDR3aa: CASSVSWQTTDTQYF

j_gene: TRBJ2-7
abundance: -
v_gene: TRBV11-3
d_gene: -
CDR3nt: TGTGCCAGCAGCTCGACAGTCTACGAGCAGTACTTC
CDR3aa: CASSSTVYEQYF

j_gene: TRBJ1-4
abundance: -
v_gene: TRBV6-5
d_gene: -
CDR3nt: TGTGCCAGCAGTTCCGAGCCTGCGCGGATTGAAAAACTGTTTTTT
CDR3aa: CASSSEPARIEKLFF

j_gene: TRBJ2-3
abundance: -
v_gene: TRBV5-1
d_gene: -
CDR3nt: TGCGCCAGCAGGGAGTCAGGGAGGACAGATACGCAGTATTTT
CDR3aa: CASRESGRTDTQYF

j_gene: TRBJ2-3
abundance: -
v_gene: TRBV2
d_gene: -
CDR3nt: TGTGCCAGCAGCCTCGACAGGAGATTTGCAGATACGCAGTATTTT
CDR3aa: CASSLDRRFADTQYF

j_gene: TRBJ2-1
abundance: -
v_gene: TRBV5-4
d_gene: TRBD2
CDR3nt: TGTGCCAGCACCAATCCGGGACTAGGTGAGCAGTTCTTC
CDR3aa: CASTNPGLGEQFF

j_gene: TRBJ2-7
abundance: -
v_gene: TRBV11-2
d_gene: TRBD2
CDR3nt: TGTGCCAGCAGCCCAGAGCGGGGATCCCTAGCGGGGGTGAGGGAGCAGTACTTC
CDR3aa: CASSPERGSLAGVREQYF

j_gene: TRBJ1-6
abundance: -
v_gene: TRBV9
d_gene: -
CDR3nt: TGTGCCAGCAGCAGCGGACGCACTAATTCACCCCTCCACTTT
CDR3aa: CASSSGRTNSPLHF

j_gene: TRBJ2-5
abundance: -
v_gene: TRBV7-2
d_gene: -
CDR3nt: TGTGCCAGCAGCTTAATGGGGAGGGAGACCCAGTACTTC
CDR3aa: CASSLMGRETQYF

j_gene: TRBJ2-2
abundance: -
v_gene: TRBV10-3
d_gene: -
CDR3nt: TGTGCCATCAGTGAGTCGCGTCAGGGGTACACCGGGGAGCTGTTTTTT
CDR3aa: CAISESRQGYTGELFF

j_gene: TRBJ1-5
abundance: -
v_gene: TRBV18
d_gene: TRBD1
CDR3nt: TGTGCCAGCTCACCCAGGACAGGGAATGATCAGCCCCAGCATTTT
CDR3aa: CASSPRTGNDQPQHF

j_gene: TRBJ1-6
abundance: -
v_gene: TRBV30
d_gene: TRBD1
CDR3nt: TGTGCCTGGAGTCGACAGGGGGCGAATTCACCCCTCCACTTT
CDR3aa: CAWSRQGANSPLHF

j_gene: TRBJ2-1
abundance: -
v_gene: TRBV4-2
d_gene: -
CDR3nt: TGTGCCAGCGCGGCGGGGTTTTCCAACAATGAGCAGTTCTTC
CDR3aa: CASAAGFSNNEQFF

j_gene: TRBJ2-7
abundance: -
v_gene: TRBV9
d_gene: -
CDR3nt: TGTGCCAGCAGCGGCTTGGGGGACTCCTACGAGCAGTACTTC
CDR3aa: CASSGLGDSYEQYF

j_gene: TRBJ1-6
abundance: -
v_gene: TRBV11-2
d_gene: -
CDR3nt: TGTGCCAGCAGCCTACGGGGCAGGGGTTATTATTCACCCCTCCACTTT
CDR3aa: CASSLRGRGYYSPLHF

j_gene: TRBJ2-7
abundance: once
v_gene: TRBV9
d_gene: -
CDR3nt: TGTGCCAGCAGCGTAGAGCCAGCCTACGAGCAGTACTTC
CDR3aa: CASSVEPAYEQYF

j_gene: TRBJ1-1
abundance: few
v_gene: TRBV4-3
d_gene: TRBD1
CDR3nt: TGCGCCAGCAGCCGGAACGCGGGACAGGGCACTGAAGCTTTCTTT
CDR3aa: CASSRNAGQGTEAFF

j_gene: TRBJ2-3
abundance: -
v_gene: TRBV2
d_gene: -
CDR3nt: TGTGCCAGCAGTAGATCCACAGATACGCAGTATTTT
CDR3aa: CASSRSTDTQYF

j_gene: TRBJ1-1
abundance: few
v_gene: TRBV5-1
d_gene: -
CDR3nt: TGCGCCAGCAGCTTGGCCGGATTTCACACTGAAGCTTTCTTT
CDR3aa: CASSLAGFHTEAFF

j_gene: TRBJ2-5
abundance: -
v_gene: TRBV10-3
d_gene: -
CDR3nt: TGTGCCATCAGTGATCGTGAGGGGAACCAAGAGACCCAGTACTTC
CDR3aa: CAISDREGNQETQYF

j_gene: TRBJ2-3
abundance: -
v_gene: TRBV4-2
d_gene: TRBD2
CDR3nt: TGTGCCAGCAGCCAAGTTCGGGGTAGCGGGGGGCGGTCTAGCACAGATACGCAGTATTTT
CDR3aa: CASSQVRGSGGRSSTDTQYF

j_gene: TRBJ1-2
abundance: -
v_gene: TRBV2
d_gene: TRBD1
CDR3nt: TGTGCCAGCCGAAACAGGGGCGTTAACTATGGCTACACCTTC
CDR3aa: CASRNRGVNYGYTF

j_gene: TRBJ1-3
abundance: -
v_gene: TRBV5-1
d_gene: -
CDR3nt: TGCGCCAGCAGCATCACAGTGAGCTCTGGAAACACCATATATTTT
CDR3aa: CASSITVSSGNTIYF

j_gene: TRBJ2-3
abundance: -
v_gene: TRBV5-4
d_gene: -
CDR3nt: TGTGCCAGCAGCTTAGGACAGACGGGTACGCAGTATTTT
CDR3aa: CASSLGQTGTQYF

j_gene: TRBJ1-5
abundance: -
v_gene: TRBV4-2
d_gene: -
CDR3nt: TGTGCCAGCAGCCAAGAGGGGGACAATCAGCCCCAGCATTTT
CDR3aa: CASSQEGDNQPQHF

j_gene: TRBJ1-5
abundance: -
v_gene: TRBV27
d_gene: -
CDR3nt: TGTGCCAGCAGTTTGGGGGGGGGCCAGCCCCAGCATTTT
CDR3aa: CASSLGGGQPQHF

j_gene: TRBJ2-3
abundance: -
v_gene: TRBV6-5
d_gene: -
CDR3nt: TGTGCCAGCGAAAAGACAGGACCCACAGATACGCAGTATTTT
CDR3aa: CASEKTGPTDTQYF

j_gene: TRBJ1-1
abundance: -
v_gene: TRBV19
d_gene: -
CDR3nt: TGTGCCAGTAGTATTAGAGGGGATATCACTGAAGCTTTCTTT
CDR3aa: CASSIRGDITEAFF

j_gene: TRBJ1-1
abundance: -
v_gene: TRBV10-3
d_gene: TRBD1
CDR3nt: TGTGCCATCAGTCAAGGGACAGGGGCGGGCACTGAAGCTTTCTTT
CDR3aa: CAISQGTGAGTEAFF

j_gene: TRBJ2-3
abundance: -
v_gene: TRBV5-1
d_gene: -
CDR3nt: TGCGCCAGCAGCTTGGCAGGGGCAGATACGCAGTATTTT
CDR3aa: CASSLAGADTQYF

j_gene: TRBJ1-1
abundance: -
v_gene: TRBV7-2
d_gene: TRBD1
CDR3nt: TGTGCCAGCAGGAGACAGGGGGGAATCACTGAAGCTTTCTTT
CDR3aa: CASRRQGGITEAFF

j_gene: TRBJ2-6
abundance: -
v_gene: TRBV7-2
d_gene: -
CDR3nt: TGTGCCAGCAGCGGTGCCGGGGCCAACGTCCTGACTTTC
CDR3aa: CASSGAGANVLTF

j_gene: TRBJ2-1
abundance: -
v_gene: TRBV5-1
d_gene: TRBD1
CDR3nt: TGCGCCAGCAGCTTTCCAACAGGGGGCACTGAGCAGTTCTTC
CDR3aa: CASSFPTGGTEQFF

j_gene: TRBJ1-5
abundance: few
v_gene: TRBV7-8
d_gene: -
CDR3nt: TGTGCCAGCAGACTAGGAAGGGACCCGGGGAAGCCCCAGCATTTT
CDR3aa: CASRLGRDPGKPQHF

j_gene: TRBJ2-4
abundance: -
v_gene: TRBV7-2
d_gene: -
CDR3nt: TGTGCCAGCAGCCTCAGCATAGCCAAAAACATTCAGTACTTC
CDR3aa: CASSLSIAKNIQYF